The 2 T cell receptor beta chains below were found in one sample sequenced in a study of blood T cell repertoires in COVID-19. The table came from immunoSEQ multiplex PCR; TCRdb's copy has only in-frame clones and leaves some out. The sample has 160,000 or so clones, about 90% seen once. Material for sequencing was PBMCs or T cells enriched from blood (not recorded which). Receptors originate from a human donor with acute COVID-19. The donor label of this sample is uncertain.

The chain uses TRBV5-4 and TRBJ2-5, with D perhaps TRBD1 (6 bases). CDR3 size: 16 residues. V dropped 0 bases and J dropped 6 bases, with 18 bases sitting between them. CDR1 SGHNT and CDR2 YYREEE come from the germline V gene (reference sequence). In DNA form, the CDR3 reads TGTGCCAGCAGCTTGGAAAGTGGGGGACAAGGGCAGACCCAGTACTTC. Its protein product is CASSLESGGQGQTQYF.

The chain carries TRBV11-2 and TRBJ2-5; tentatively, D is TRBD2 (5 bases). In germline, CDR1 is SGHAT, CDR2 FQNNGV. The CDR3 sequence is 15 residues long. Trimming pared 3 bases from V and 5 bases from J, leaving 16 bases between. The CDR3 sequence is CASSLGDHSRETQYF. DNA for the CDR3: TGTGCCAGCAGCTTGGGAGATCACAGCAGGGAGACCCAGTACTTC. The variable domain in full, with the rest retrieved from reference TRBV11-2 and TRBJ2-5, is EAGVAQSPRYKIIEKRQSVAFWCNPISGHATLYWYQQILGQGPKLLIQFQNNGVVDDSQLPKDRFSAERLKGVDSTLKIQPAKLEDSAVYLCASSLGDHSRETQYFGPGTRLLVL.